The rows below give T cell receptor beta chains drawn from one sample of a study of cytomegalovirus exposure and HLA in healthy donors. This table comes from immunoSEQ multiplex PCR, and its TCRdb copy is limited to in-frame clones, with some not included. The repertoire table contains tens of thousands of clones. The sequencing input was PBMCs. These receptors were taken from a woman between 45 and 60 years old in good health and CMV-seropositive. CDR3s include the opening cysteine and the closing phenylalanine or tryptophan. Each record gives: V gene, D gene, J gene, CDR3 protein, CDR3 DNA. A D gene is named only where the DNA matches it firmly.

>TRBV5-6|-|TRBJ2-7
CASSLGSRAYEQYF
TGTGCCAGCAGCTTGGGGTCCCGCGCCTACGAGCAGTACTTC
>TRBV7-2|-|TRBJ1-6
CASTPGRTNSPLHF
TGTGCCAGCACCCCAGGGAGGACTAATTCACCCCTCCACTTT
>TRBV10-2|-|TRBJ2-2
CASRFSGSGELFF
TGCGCCAGCCGGTTTAGCGGTTCCGGGGAGCTGTTTTTT
>TRBV27|TRBD1|TRBJ2-7
CASSQGQGRYRYF
TGTGCCAGCAGCCAAGGACAGGGCCGATATCGGTACTTC
>TRBV15|TRBD1|TRBJ2-3
CATSTDRGRTDTQYF
TGTGCCACCAGCACGGACAGGGGGCGCACAGATACGCAGTATTTT
>TRBV28|-|TRBJ1-1
CASMVDTEAFF
TGTGCCAGCATGGTAGACACTGAAGCTTTCTTT
>TRBV19|TRBD1|TRBJ1-1
CASSILLTGEAFF
TGTGCCAGTAGTATTCTACTGACAGGGGAAGCTTTCTTT
>TRBV28|TRBD1|TRBJ2-5
CASSLFGTGTGDQETQYF
TGTGCCAGCAGTTTATTCGGGACCGGGACAGGGGATCAAGAGACCCAGTACTTC
>TRBV19|-|TRBJ1-1
CASKATRGYRNTEAFF
TGTGCCAGTAAGGCCACGCGGGGTTATAGGAACACTGAAGCTTTCTTT
>TRBV18|-|TRBJ2-2
CASSPPAGQPWSGELFF
TGTGCCAGCTCACCACCGGCTGGACAGCCGTGGAGCGGGGAGCTGTTTTTT
>TRBV2|TRBD1|TRBJ1-5
CASSEAGQGNQPQHF
TGTGCCAGCAGTGAAGCGGGACAGGGGAATCAGCCCCAGCATTTT
>TRBV9|TRBD1|TRBJ1-2
CASSVEEGAGYGYTF
TGTGCCAGCAGCGTAGAGGAGGGGGCAGGCTATGGCTACACCTTC
>TRBV18|TRBD1|TRBJ2-3
CASSPRTGHTDTQYF
TGTGCCAGCTCACCTCGGACAGGACACACAGATACGCAGTATTTT
>TRBV7-8|-|TRBJ2-2
CASSLVETANTGELFF
TGTGCCAGCAGCTTAGTTGAGACAGCGAACACCGGGGAGCTGTTTTTT
>TRBV7-7|-|TRBJ2-5
CASSLVAQETQYF
TGTGCCAGCAGCTTAGTAGCCCAAGAGACCCAGTACTTC
>TRBV5-1|-|TRBJ2-5
CASSQQARQETQYF
TGCGCCAGCAGCCAACAGGCGAGACAAGAGACCCAGTACTTC